This TCR beta chain was sequenced during a study of graft-versus-host responses after intestinal transplantation. For the study at large: All recipients got anti-thymocyte globulin induction, then tacrolimus and steroids for approximately 3 years. Study results and limitations: In recipient marrow, GvH clones were found, and some appeared first in ileum or blood. Peak circulating GvH clone levels tracked with early post-transplant HvG declines.

Concerning this clone itself: The antigen is unknown.

TCRdb keeps only in-frame clones here, not all; method: immunoSEQ multiplex PCR. The table has some 40,000 clones, approximately 93% seen once. The sequence derives from a human patient who received an intestinal transplant, so some T cells may come from the graft donor. Specimen: PBMCs, collected roughly 110 weeks after intestinal transplantation.

The CDR3 DNA reads as TGCAGCGGCTTCCAGGGGGACTATGGCTACACCTTC. Its translation is CSGFQGDYGYTF. This rearrangement joins TRBV29-1 to TRBJ1-2, with 7 bases identical to TRBD1. Germline-derived CDR1 and CDR2 are SQVTM and ANQGSEA. V trimming: 7 bases; J trimming: 3 bases; junction bases outside the gene matches: 5. The CDR3 is 12 residues long.